This T cell receptor beta chain was identified during a study of T cell changes during pregnancy in multiple sclerosis. V was clipped by 1 base and J by 2 bases, with 11 bases between them. The CDR3 has 15 residues. Germline CDR1 MNHNY, CDR2 SVGAGI (reference sequence). Profiled with immunoSEQ multiplex PCR; TCRdb holds only in-frame clones, not every one. The sample comprises tens of thousands of clones, more than 85% of which are singletons, and 1.5% to 2% rests with the top ten. The TCR originated in a female donor in good health, enrolled as a control in a pregnancy study. This chain joins TRBV6-6 and TRBJ2-5; tentatively, D is TRBD1 (5 bases). The sample was peripheral blood, taken in the first trimester of pregnancy. The CDR3 reads CASSYLGHNQETQYF. The DNA for the CDR3 is TGTGCCAGCAGTTACTTAGGACACAATCAAGAGACCCAGTACTTC.